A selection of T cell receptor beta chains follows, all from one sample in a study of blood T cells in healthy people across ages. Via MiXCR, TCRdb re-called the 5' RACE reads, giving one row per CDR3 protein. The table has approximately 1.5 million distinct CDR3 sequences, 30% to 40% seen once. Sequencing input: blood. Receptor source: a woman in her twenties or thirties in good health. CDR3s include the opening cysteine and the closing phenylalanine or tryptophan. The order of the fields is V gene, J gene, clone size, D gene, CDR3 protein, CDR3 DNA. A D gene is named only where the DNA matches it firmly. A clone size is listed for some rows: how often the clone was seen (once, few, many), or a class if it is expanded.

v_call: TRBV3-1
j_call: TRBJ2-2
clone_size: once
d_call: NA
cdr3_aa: CASSQGGSVYTGELFF
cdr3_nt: TGTGCCAGCAGCCAAGGGGGGAGTGTTTATACCGGGGAGCTGTTTTTT

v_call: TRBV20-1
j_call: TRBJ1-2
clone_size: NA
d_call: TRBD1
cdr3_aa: CSASLTGGVGYTF
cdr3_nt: TGCAGTGCGAGCCTGACAGGGGGGGTTGGCTACACCTTC

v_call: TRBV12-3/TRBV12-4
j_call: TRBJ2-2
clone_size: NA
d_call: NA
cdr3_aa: CASSPSGGVGELFF
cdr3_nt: TGTGCCAGCAGTCCCTCCGGGGGTGTGGGGGAGCTGTTTTTT

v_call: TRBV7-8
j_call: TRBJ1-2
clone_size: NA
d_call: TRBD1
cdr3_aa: CASSLARNRGDYGYTF
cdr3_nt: TGTGCCAGCAGCTTAGCGAGGAACAGGGGGGACTATGGCTACACCTTC

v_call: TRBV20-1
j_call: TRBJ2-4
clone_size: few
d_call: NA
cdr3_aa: CSARGPGHLAKNIQYF
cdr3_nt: TGCAGTGCTAGAGGACCTGGACATCTAGCCAAAAACATTCAGTACTTC

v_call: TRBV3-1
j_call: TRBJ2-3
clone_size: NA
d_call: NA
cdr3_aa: CASSQEFKRGTQYF
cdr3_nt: TGTGCCAGCAGCCAAGAATTTAAGCGTGGTACGCAGTATTTT

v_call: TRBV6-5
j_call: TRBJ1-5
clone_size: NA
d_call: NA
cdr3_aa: CASSAGVLGNQPQHF
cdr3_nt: TGTGCCAGCAGTGCAGGTGTTTTGGGCAATCAGCCCCAGCATTTT

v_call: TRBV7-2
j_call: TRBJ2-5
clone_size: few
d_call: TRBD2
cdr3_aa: CASSLRASGRYQETQYF
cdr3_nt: TGTGCCAGCAGCTTACGGGCTAGCGGGAGGTACCAAGAGACCCAGTACTTC

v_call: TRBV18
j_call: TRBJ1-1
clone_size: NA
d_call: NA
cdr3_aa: CASSPPRYTEAFF
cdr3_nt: TGTGCCAGCTCACCACCGAGGTACACTGAAGCTTTCTTT

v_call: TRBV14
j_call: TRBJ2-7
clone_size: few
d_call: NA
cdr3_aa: CASSQYSSYEQYF
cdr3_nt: TGTGCCAGCAGCCAGTACAGTTCTTACGAGCAGTACTTC

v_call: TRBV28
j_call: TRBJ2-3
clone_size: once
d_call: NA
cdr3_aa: CAGSFQGRSTDTQYF
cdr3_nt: TGTGCCGGCAGTTTTCAGGGAAGGAGCACAGATACGCAGTATTTT

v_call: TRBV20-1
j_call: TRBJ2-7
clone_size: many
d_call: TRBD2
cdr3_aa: CSAVTSGGSYEQYF
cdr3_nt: TGCAGTGCGGTAACTAGCGGGGGATCCTACGAGCAGTACTTC

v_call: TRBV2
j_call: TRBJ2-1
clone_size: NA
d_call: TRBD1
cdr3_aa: CASTQGARFNEQFF
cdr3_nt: TGTGCCAGCACTCAGGGGGCTCGCTTCAATGAGCAGTTCTTC

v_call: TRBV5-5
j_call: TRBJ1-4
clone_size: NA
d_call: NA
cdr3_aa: CASSLGFASYATNEKLFF
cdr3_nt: TGTGCCAGCAGCTTGGGGTTTGCCAGTTATGCAACTAATGAAAAACTGTTTTTT

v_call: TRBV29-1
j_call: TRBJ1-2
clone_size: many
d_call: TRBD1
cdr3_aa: CSVLTGTGSFGGYTF
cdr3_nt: TGCAGCGTTCTCACCGGGACAGGCTCTTTCGGGGGCTACACCTTC

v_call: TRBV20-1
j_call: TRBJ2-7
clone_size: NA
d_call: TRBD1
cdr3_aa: CSASGQGLTYEQYF
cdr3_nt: TGCAGTGCTAGCGGACAGGGATTGACCTACGAGCAGTACTTC

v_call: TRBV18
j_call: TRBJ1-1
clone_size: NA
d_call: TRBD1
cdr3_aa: CASSPPKVGQGTWSEAFF
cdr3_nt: TGTGCCAGCTCACCACCTAAAGTCGGACAGGGGACGTGGTCTGAAGCTTTCTTT

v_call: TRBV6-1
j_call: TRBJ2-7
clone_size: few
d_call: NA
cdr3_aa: CASSEEDGTYEQYF
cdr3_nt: TGTGCCAGCAGTGAAGAAGACGGAACCTACGAGCAGTACTTC

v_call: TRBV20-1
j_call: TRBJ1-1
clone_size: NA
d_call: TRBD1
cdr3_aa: CSARGTALNTEVFF
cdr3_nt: TGCAGTGCTAGGGGGACAGCTTTGAACACTGAAGTTTTCTTT

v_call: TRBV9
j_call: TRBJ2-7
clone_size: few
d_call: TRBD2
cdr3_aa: CASSAGEASGGKNYEQYF
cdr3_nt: TGTGCCAGCAGCGCAGGCGAGGCTAGCGGAGGAAAAAACTACGAGCAGTACTTC

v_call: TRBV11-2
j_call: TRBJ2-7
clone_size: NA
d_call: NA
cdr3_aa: CASSLVTGGPVSYEQYF
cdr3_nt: TGTGCCAGCAGCTTAGTAACAGGCGGGCCCGTCTCCTACGAGCAGTACTTC

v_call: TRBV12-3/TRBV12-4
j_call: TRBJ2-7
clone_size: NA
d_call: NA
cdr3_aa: CSTVSYEQYF
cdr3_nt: TGTTCGACAGTCTCCTACGAGCAGTACTTC

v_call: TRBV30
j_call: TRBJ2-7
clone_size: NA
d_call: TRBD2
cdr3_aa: CAWSPPLAGGHEQYF
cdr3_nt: TGTGCCTGGAGTCCTCCTCTAGCGGGAGGCCACGAGCAGTACTTC

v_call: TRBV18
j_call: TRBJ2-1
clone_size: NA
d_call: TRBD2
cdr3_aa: CASSPRLAGDGNEQFF
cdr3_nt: TGTGCCAGCTCACCACGACTAGCGGGAGACGGCAATGAGCAGTTCTTC

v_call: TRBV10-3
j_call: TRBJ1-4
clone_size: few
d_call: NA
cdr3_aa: CAISDPGGEKLFF
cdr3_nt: TGTGCCATCAGTGACCCAGGAGGGGAAAAACTGTTTTTT

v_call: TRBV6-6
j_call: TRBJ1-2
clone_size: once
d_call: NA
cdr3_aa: CASSYSSGRGVRDSYTF
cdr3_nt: TGTGCCAGCAGTTACTCTTCAGGAAGAGGGGTCAGGGATAGCTACACCTTC

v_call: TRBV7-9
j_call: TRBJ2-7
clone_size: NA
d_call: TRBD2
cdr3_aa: CASSFPGLAAEQYF
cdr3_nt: TGTGCCAGCAGCTTCCCGGGACTAGCTGCCGAGCAGTACTTC

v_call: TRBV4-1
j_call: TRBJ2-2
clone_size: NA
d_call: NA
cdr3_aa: CASSPRRGGGDTGELFF
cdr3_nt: TGCGCCAGCAGCCCCAGGAGAGGGGGAGGGGACACCGGGGAGCTGTTTTTT

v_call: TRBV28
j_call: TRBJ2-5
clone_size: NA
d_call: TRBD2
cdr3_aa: CASSLFTAGEPLETQYF
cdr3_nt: TGTGCCAGCAGTTTATTCACGGCGGGAGAGCCACTTGAGACCCAGTACTTC

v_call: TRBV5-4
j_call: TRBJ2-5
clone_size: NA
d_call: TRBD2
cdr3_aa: CASSLAVGGRAGETQYF
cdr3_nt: TGTGCCAGCAGCTTGGCCGTAGGCGGGAGGGCCGGGGAGACCCAGTACTTC

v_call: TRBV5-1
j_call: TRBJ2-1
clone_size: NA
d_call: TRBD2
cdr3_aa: CASSLAGGGFSYNEQFF
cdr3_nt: TGCGCCAGCAGCTTGGCCGGGGGGGGGTTTTCCTACAATGAGCAGTTCTTC

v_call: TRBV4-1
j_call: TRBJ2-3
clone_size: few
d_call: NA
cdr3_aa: CASSQEWSPGTDTQYF
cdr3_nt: TGCGCCAGCAGCCAAGAGTGGTCCCCAGGGACAGATACGCAGTATTTT

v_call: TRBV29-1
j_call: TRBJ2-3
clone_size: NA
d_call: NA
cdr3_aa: CSVVGWGTDTQYF
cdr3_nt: TGCAGCGTTGTTGGGTGGGGCACAGATACGCAGTATTTT

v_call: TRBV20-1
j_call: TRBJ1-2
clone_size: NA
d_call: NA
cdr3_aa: CSATGSMGYGYTF
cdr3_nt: TGCAGTGCTACTGGAAGTATGGGGTATGGCTACACCTTC

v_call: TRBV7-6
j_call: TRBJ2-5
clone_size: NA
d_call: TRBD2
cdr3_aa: CASSLLGLAGHQETQYF
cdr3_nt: TGTGCCAGCAGCTTACTAGGGCTAGCGGGACATCAAGAGACCCAGTACTTC

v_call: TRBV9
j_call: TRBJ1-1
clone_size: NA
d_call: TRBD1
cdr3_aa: CASSVAGGRNTEAFF
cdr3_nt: TGTGCCAGCAGCGTAGCAGGGGGCCGGAACACTGAAGCTTTCTTT

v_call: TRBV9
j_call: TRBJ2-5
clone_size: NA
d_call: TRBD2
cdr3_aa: CASSVSGGPRQTQYF
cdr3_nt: TGTGCCAGCAGCGTCTCGGGAGGGCCGCGACAGACCCAGTACTTC

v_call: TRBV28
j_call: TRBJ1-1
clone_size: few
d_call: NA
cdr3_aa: CASSLLGSPEAFF
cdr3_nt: TGTGCCAGCAGTTTATTGGGCAGCCCTGAAGCTTTCTTT

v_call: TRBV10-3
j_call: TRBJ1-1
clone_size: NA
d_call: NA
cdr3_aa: CAISKSGSDMNTEAFF
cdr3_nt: TGTGCCATCAGCAAGTCAGGGTCAGATATGAACACTGAAGCTTTCTTT

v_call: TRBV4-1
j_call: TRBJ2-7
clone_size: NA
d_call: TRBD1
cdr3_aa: CASSHRGTEKIYEQYF
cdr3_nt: TGCGCCAGCAGCCATAGGGGGACAGAGAAAATCTACGAGCAGTACTTC

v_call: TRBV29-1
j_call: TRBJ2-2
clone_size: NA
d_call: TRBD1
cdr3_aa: CSVEEDRGRGGNTGELFF
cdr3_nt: TGCAGCGTTGAAGAGGACAGGGGGCGAGGAGGGAACACCGGGGAGCTGTTTTTT

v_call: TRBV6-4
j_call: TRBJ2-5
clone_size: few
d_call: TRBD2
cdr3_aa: CAIQLAGVRETQYF
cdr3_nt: TGTGCCATCCAACTAGCGGGAGTACGAGAGACCCAGTACTTC

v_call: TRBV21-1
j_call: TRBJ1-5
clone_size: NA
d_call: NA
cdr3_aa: CASSKKGFRAGEGNQPQHF
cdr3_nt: TGTGCCAGCAGCAAAAAGGGGTTCCGGGCCGGCGAGGGCAATCAGCCCCAGCATTTT

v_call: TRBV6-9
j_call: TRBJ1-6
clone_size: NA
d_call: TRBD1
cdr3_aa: CASNTEDRKCYNSPLHF
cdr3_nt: TGTGCCAGCAATACCGAGGACAGGAAGTGCTATAATTCACCCCTCCACTTT

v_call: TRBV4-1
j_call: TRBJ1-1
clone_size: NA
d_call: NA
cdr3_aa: CASSQGGPDTEAFF
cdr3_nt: TGCGCCAGCAGCCAAGGAGGACCGGACACTGAAGCTTTCTTT

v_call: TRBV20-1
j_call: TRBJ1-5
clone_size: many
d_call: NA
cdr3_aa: CSARDRRQGNQPQHF
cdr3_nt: TGCAGTGCTAGAGATCGGCGGCAGGGCAATCAGCCCCAGCATTTT

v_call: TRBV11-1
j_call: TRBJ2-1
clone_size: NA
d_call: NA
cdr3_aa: CASSLFWGHEQFF
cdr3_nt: TGTGCCAGCAGCTTATTTTGGGGCCATGAGCAGTTCTTC

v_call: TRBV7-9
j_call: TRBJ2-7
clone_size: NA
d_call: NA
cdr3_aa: CASRTDGGEQYF
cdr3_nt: TGTGCCAGCAGAACGGACGGCGGCGAGCAGTACTTC

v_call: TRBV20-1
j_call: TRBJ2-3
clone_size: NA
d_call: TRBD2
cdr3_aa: CSASGTSGSPSSDTQYF
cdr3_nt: TGCAGTGCTAGTGGGACTAGCGGGAGCCCGAGTTCAGATACGCAGTATTTT

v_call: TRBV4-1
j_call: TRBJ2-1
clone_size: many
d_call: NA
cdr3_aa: CASSQASHEQFF
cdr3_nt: TGCGCCAGCAGCCAAGCTAGCCATGAGCAGTTCTTC

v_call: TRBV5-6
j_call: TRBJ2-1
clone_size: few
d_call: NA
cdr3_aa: CASSLGHGQYNEQFF
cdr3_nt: TGTGCCAGCAGCTTGGGTCATGGACAGTACAATGAGCAGTTCTTC

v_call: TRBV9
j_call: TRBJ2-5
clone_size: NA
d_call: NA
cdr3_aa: CAGSVGTRKETQYF
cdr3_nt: TGTGCCGGCAGCGTAGGAACTAGGAAGGAGACCCAGTACTTC

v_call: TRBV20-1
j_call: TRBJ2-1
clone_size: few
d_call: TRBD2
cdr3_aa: CSARDLRLAGGREQFF
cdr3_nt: TGCAGTGCTAGAGATCTTCGTCTAGCGGGAGGGCGTGAGCAGTTCTTC

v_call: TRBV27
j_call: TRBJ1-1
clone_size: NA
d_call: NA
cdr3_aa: CASRRASRNTEAFF
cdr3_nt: TGTGCCAGCCGCCGTGCTTCGAGGAACACTGAAGCTTTCTTT

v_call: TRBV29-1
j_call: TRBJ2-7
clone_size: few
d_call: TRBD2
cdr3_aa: CSVWGSGEGLKEQYF
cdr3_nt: TGCAGCGTCTGGGGTTCGGGGGAGGGCCTCAAAGAGCAGTACTTC